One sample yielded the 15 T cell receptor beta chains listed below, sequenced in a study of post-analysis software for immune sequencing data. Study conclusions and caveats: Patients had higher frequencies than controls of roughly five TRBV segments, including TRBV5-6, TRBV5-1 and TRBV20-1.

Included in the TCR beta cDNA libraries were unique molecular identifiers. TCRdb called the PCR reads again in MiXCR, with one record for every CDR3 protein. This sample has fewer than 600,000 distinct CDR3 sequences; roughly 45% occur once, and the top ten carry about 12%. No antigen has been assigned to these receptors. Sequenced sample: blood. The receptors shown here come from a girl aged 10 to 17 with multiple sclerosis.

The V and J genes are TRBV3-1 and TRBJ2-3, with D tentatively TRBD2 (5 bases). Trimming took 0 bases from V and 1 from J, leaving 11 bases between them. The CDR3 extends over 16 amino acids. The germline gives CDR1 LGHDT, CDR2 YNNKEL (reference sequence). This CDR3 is CASSQDGGFGTDTQYF. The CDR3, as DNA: TGTGCCAGCAGCCAAGATGGAGGATTTGGCACAGATACGCAGTATTTT.

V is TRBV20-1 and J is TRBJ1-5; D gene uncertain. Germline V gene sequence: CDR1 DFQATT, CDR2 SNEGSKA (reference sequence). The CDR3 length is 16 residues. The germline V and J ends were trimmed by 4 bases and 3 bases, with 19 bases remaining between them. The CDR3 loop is CSATSGLQAANQPQHF. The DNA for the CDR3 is TGCAGTGCTACTTCGGGCCTTCAGGCCGCCAATCAGCCCCAGCATTTT.

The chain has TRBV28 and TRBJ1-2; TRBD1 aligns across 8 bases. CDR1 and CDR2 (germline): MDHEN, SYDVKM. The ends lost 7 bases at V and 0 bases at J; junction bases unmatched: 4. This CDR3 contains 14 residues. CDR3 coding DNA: TGTGCCAGCAACTTGGACAGGGCTAACTATGGCTACACCTTC. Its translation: CASNLDRANYGYTF.

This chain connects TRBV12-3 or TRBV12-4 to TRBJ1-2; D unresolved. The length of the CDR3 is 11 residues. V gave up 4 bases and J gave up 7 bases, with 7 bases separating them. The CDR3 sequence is CASSSKAGYTF. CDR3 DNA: TGTGCCAGCAGTTCCAAGGCTGGCTACACCTTC.

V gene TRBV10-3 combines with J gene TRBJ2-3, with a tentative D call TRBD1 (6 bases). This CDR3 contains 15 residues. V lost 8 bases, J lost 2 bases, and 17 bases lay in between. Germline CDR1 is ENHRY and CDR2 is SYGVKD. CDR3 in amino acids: CAIRSVGQHTDTQYF. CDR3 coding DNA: TGTGCCATCCGCTCTGTTGGACAGCACACAGATACGCAGTATTTT.

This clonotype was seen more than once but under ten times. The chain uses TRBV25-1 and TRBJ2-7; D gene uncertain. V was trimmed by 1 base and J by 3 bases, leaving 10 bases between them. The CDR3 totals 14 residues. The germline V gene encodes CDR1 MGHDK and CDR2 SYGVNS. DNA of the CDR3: TGTGCCAGCAGTGAATCGGCAGGCTACTACGAGCAGTACTTC. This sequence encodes CASSESAGYYEQYF.

This chain's CDR3 is CASSLVLFNEQFF. The DNA of the CDR3 is TGCGCCAGCAGCTTGGTCCTGTTCAATGAGCAGTTCTTC. The chain recombines TRBV5-1 with TRBJ2-1; D uncertain. This CDR3 region has 13 residues. V was trimmed by 0 bases and J by 6 bases, leaving 7 bases between them. Germline CDR1 SGHRS, CDR2 YFSETQ.

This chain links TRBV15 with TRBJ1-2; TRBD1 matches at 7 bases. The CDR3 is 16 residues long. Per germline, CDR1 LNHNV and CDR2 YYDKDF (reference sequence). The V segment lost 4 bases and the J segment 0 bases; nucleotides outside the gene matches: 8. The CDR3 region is CATSTGTEGTNYGYTF. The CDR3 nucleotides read TGTGCCACCAGCACCGGGACAGAGGGCACTAACTATGGCTACACCTTC.

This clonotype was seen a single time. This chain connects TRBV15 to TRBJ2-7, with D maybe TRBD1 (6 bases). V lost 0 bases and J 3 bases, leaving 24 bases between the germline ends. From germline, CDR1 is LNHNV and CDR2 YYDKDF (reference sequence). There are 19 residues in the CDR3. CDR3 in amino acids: CATSRDRAKDFRGIYEQYF. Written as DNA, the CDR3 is TGTGCCACCAGCAGAGATCGGGCTAAGGATTTTAGGGGGATCTACGAGCAGTACTTC.

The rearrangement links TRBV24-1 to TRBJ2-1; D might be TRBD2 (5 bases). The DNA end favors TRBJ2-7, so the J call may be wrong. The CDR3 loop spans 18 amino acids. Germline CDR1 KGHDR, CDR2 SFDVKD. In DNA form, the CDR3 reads TGTGCCACCAGTGATTTGCATACGCCGGGAAGCTCCTACAATGAGCAGTACTTC. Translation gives CATSDLHTPGSSYNEQYF.

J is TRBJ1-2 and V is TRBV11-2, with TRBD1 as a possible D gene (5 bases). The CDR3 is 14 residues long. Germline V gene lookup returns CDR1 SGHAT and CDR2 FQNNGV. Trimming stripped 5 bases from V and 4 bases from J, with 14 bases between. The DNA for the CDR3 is TGTGCCAGCAGCGGGCCCGGGGCCTCCTATGGCTACACCTTC. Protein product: CASSGPGASYGYTF.

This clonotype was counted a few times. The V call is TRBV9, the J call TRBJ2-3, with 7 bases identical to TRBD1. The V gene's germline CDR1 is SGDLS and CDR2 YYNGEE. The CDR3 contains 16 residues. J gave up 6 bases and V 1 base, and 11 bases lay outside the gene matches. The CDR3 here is CASSVQLTGVPDTQYF. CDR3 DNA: TGTGCCAGCAGCGTACAACTCACAGGGGTCCCGGATACGCAGTATTTT.

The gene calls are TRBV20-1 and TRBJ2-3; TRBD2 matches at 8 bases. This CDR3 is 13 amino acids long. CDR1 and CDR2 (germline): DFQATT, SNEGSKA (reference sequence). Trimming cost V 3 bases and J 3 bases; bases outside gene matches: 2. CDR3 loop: CSASGRVTDTQYF. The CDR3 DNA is TGCAGTGCTAGCGGGAGGGTAACAGATACGCAGTATTTT.

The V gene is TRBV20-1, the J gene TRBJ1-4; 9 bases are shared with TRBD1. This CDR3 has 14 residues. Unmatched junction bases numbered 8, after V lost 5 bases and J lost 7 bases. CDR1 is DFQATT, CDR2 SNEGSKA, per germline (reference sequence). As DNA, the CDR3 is TGCAGTGCTGGACCCCGACAGGGGGGTGAAAAACTGTTTTTT. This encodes CSAGPRQGGEKLFF.

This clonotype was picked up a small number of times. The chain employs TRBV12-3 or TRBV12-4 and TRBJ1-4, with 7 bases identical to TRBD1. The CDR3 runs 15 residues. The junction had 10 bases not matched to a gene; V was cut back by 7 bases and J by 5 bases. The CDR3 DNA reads TGTGCCAGCACGAAATCCCGGGACAGAAATGAAAAACTGTTTTTT. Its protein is CASTKSRDRNEKLFF.